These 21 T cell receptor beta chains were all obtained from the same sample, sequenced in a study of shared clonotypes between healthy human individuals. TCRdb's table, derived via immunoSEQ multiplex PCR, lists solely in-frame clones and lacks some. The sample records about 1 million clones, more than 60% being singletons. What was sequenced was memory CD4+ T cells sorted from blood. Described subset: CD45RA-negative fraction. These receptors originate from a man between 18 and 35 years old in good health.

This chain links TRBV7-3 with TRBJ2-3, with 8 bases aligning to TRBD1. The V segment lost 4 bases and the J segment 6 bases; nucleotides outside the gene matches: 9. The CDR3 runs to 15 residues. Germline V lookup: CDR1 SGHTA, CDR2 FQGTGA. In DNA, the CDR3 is TGTGCCAGCAGCTCATTAGGACAGGGAGGCGATACGCAGTATTTT. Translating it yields CASSSLGQGGDTQYF.

CDR3 amino acids: CASSPLAGGNQPQHF. The CDR3 nucleotides are TGCGCCAGCAGCCCGCTTGCTGGGGGGAATCAGCCCCAGCATTTT. The V and J genes are TRBV4-1 and TRBJ1-5; a possible D gene is TRBD1 (5 bases). This CDR3 has 15 amino acids. Per the germline V gene, CDR1 is MGHRA and CDR2 is YSYEKL. V was pared by 4 bases and J by 4 bases, with 14 bases between.

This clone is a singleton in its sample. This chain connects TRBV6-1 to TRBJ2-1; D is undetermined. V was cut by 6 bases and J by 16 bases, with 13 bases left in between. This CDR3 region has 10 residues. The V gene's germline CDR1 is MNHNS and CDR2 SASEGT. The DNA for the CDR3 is TGTGCCAGCAGGGGCCTTACCCATTTCTTC. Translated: CASRGLTHFF.

CDR3 loop: CATSLSGDYEQYF. The CDR3 DNA reads TGTGCCACCTCTTTATCCGGGGACTACGAGCAGTACTTC. This chain uses TRBV19 with TRBJ2-7, with a tentative D call TRBD2 (5 bases). Germline assignment: CDR1 LNHDA and CDR2 SQIVND (reference sequence). V gave up 10 bases and J gave up 3 bases, with 16 bases separating them. CDR3 length: 13 amino acids.

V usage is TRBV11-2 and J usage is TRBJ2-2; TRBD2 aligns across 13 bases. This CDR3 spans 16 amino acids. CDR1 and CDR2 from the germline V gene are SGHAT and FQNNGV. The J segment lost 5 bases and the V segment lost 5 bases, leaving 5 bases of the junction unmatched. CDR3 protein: CASSPGLAGKTGELFF. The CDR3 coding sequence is TGTGCCAGCAGCCCGGGACTAGCGGGAAAGACCGGGGAGCTGTTTTTT.

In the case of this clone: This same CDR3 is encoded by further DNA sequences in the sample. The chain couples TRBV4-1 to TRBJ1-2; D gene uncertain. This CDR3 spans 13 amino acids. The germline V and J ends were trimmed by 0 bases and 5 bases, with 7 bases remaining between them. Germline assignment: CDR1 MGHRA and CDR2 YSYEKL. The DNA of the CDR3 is TGCGCCAGCAGCCAAGACGAAAGGTATGGCTACACCTTC. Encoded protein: CASSQDERYGYTF.

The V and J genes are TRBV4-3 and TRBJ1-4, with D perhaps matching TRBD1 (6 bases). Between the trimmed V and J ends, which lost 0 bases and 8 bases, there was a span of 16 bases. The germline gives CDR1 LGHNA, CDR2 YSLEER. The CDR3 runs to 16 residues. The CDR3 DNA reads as TGCGCCAGCAGCCAAGACACAGGGCGGGCGTGGGAAAAACTGTTTTTT. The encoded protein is CASSQDTGRAWEKLFF.

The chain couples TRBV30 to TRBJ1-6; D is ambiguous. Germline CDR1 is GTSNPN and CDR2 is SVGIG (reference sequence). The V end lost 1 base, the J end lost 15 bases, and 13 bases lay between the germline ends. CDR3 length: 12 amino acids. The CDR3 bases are TGTGCCTGGAGTGCCGGGTTGGTGCACCTCCACTTT. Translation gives CAWSAGLVHLHF.

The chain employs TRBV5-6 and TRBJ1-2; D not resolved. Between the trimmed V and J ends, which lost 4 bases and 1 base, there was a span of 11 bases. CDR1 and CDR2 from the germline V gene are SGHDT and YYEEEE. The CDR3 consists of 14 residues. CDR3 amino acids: CASSLVGLNYGYTF. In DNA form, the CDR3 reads TGTGCCAGCAGCCTGGTTGGGCTTAACTATGGCTACACCTTC.

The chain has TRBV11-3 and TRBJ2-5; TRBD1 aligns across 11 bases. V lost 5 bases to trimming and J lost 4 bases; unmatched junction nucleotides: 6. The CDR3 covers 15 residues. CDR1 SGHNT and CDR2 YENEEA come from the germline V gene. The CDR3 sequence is CASSPDGQGAETQYF. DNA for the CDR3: TGTGCCAGCAGCCCAGATGGACAGGGGGCAGAGACCCAGTACTTC.

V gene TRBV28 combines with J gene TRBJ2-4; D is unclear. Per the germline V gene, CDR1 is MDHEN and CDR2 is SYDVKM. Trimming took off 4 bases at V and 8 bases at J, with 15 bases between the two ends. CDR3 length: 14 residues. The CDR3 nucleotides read TGTGCCAGCAGTTCACTACCCTTACGGTACATTCAGTACTTC. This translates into CASSSLPLRYIQYF.

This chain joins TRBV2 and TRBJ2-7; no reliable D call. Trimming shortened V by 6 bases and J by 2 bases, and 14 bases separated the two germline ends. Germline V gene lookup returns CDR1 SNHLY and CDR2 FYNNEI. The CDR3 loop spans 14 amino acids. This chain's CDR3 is CASSDGVSPYEQYF. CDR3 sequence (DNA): TGTGCCAGCAGCGACGGTGTCAGCCCCTACGAGCAGTACTTC.

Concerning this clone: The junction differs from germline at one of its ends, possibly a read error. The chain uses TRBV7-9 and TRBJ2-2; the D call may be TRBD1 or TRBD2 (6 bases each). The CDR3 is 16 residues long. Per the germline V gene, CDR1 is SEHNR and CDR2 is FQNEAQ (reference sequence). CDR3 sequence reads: CASSLHPGAGDRGAVF. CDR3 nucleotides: TGTGCCAGCAGCTTACATCCGGGGGCCGGGGACCGGGGAGCTGTTTTT.

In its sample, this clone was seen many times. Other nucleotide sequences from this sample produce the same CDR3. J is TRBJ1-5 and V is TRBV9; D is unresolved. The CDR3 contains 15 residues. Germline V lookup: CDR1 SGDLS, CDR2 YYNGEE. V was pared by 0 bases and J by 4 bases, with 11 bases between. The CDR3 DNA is TGTGCCAGCAGCGTAGACGGGCAGGAAAATCAGCCCCAGCATTTT. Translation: CASSVDGQENQPQHF.

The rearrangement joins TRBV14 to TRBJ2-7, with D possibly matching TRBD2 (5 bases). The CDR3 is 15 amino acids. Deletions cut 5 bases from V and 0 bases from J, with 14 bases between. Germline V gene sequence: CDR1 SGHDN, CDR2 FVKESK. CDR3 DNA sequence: TGTGCCAGCAGCTATGCGGGCGGATCCTCCTACGAGCAGTACTTC. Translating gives CASSYAGGSSYEQYF.

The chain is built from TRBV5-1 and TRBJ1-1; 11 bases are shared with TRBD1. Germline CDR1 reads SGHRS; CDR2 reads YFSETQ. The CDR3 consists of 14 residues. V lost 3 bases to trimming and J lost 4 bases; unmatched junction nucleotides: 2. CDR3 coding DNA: TGCGCCAGCAGCTCCGGGACAGGGGGCACTGAAGCTTTCTTT. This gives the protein CASSSGTGGTEAFF.

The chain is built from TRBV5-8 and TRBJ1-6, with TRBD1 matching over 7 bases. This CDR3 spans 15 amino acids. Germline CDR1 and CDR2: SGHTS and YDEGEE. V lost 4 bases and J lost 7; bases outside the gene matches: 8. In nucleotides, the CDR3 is TGTGCCAGCAGCCCGCTCGGGACAGTAAATTCACCCCTCCACTTT. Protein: CASSPLGTVNSPLHF.

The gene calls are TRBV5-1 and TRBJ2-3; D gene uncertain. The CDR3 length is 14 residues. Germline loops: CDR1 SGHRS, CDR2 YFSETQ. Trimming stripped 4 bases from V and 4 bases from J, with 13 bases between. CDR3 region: CASSIAPVPDTQYF. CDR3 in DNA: TGCGCCAGCAGCATCGCCCCCGTCCCAGATACGCAGTATTTT.

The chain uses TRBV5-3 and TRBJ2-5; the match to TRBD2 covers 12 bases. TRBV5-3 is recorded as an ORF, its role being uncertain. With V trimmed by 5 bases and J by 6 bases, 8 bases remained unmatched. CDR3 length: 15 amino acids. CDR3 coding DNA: TGTGCCAGAAGTTATGAGGGACTAGCGGGCAAGACCCAGTACTTC. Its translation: CARSYEGLAGKTQYF.

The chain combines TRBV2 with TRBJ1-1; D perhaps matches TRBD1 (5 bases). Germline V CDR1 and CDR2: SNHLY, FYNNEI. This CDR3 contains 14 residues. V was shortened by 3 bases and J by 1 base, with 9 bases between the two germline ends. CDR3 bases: TGTGCCAGCAGTGACCGCGGGGGGAACACTGAAGCTTTCTTT. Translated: CASSDRGGNTEAFF.

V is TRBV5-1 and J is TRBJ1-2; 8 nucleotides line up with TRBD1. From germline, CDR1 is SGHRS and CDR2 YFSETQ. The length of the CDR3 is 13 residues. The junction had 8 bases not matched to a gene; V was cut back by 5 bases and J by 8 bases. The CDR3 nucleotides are TGCGCCAGCAGTTCGGACAGGGCGCAGGGCTACACCTTC. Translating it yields CASSSDRAQGYTF.